This T cell receptor beta chain is drawn from a study of blood T cell repertoires in COVID-19. Overall study: Whether acute or convalescent, the COVID-19 samples came from the United States, Italy and Spain.

As for this clone: The same CDR3 can be traced to other DNA sequences in this sample.

The germline V gene encodes CDR1 SNHLY and CDR2 FYNNEI. The CDR3 is made up of 15 amino acids. The V and J ends lost 0 bases and 7 bases respectively, with 10 bases between them. In the original processing: Nucleated cell number was recorded as an estimate derived from reference gene primer amplification. Profiling relied on immunoSEQ multiplex PCR, and the TCRdb table lists in-frame clones only, not all of them. That table furnishes V, J and clone size, whereas the DNA furnished D and trimming. The sample carries 200,000 to 250,000 clones, 70% to 90% recorded once. Individuals aged roughly 18 to 95 years were recruited from fewer than 30 US areas.

This chain connects TRBV2 to TRBJ1-6, with D perhaps TRBD1 (6 bases). This receptor was obtained from a woman between 45 and 60 years old in a cohort exposed to, infected with or recovered from COVID-19 (not recorded which). Material: PBMCs or T cells enriched from blood (not recorded which). The CDR3 coding sequence is TGTGCCAGCAGTGAAGCTGGTGGGGGCAATTCACCCCTCCACTTT. It translates to CASSEAGGGNSPLHF.